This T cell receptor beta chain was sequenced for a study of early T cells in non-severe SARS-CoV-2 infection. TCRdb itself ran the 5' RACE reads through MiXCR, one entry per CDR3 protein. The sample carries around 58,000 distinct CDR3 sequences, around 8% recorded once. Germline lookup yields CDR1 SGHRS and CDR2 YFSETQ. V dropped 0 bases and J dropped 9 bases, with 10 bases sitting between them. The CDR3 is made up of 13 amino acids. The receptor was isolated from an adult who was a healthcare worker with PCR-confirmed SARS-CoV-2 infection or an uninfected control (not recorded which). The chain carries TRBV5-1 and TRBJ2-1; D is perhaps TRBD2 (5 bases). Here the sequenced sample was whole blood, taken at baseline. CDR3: CASSLVSSGEQFF. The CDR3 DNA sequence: TGCGCCAGCAGCTTGGTTTCGAGCGGTGAGCAGTTCTTC.